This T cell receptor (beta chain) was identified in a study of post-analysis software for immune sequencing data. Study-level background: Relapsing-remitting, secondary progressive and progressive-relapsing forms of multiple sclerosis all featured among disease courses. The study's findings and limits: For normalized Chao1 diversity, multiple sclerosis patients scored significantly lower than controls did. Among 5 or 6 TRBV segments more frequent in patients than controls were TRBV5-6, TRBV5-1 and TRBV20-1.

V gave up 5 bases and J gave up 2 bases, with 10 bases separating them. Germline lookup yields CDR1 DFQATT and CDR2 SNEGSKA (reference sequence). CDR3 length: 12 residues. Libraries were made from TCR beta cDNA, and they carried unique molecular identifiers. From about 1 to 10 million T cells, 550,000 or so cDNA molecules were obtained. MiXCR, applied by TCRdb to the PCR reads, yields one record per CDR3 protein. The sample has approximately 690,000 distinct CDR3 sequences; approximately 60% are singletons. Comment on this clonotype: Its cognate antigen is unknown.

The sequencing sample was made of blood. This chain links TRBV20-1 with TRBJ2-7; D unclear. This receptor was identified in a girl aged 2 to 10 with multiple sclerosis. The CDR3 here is CSALVPPYEQYF. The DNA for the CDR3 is TGCAGTGCTTTAGTCCCTCCCTACGAGCAGTACTTC.